These 8 T cell receptor beta chains originate from one sample sequenced in a study of shared T cell receptors in the human thymus. Libraries were prepared by immunoSEQ multiplex PCR; TCRdb keeps only in-frame clonotypes and omits some of them. The sample lists a few hundred thousand clones, around 95% seen once, with about 0.02% in the top ten. Sequences were obtained from thymocytes. Every receptor here comes from a human donor.

V and J are TRBV28 and TRBJ2-1; the match to TRBD2 covers 10 bases. V lost 5 bases and J lost 4; bases outside the gene matches: 5. This CDR3 has 15 residues. Germline CDR1 is MDHEN and CDR2 is SYDVKM. The chain's CDR3 is CASSRTSGTYNEQFF. The CDR3, as DNA: TGTGCCAGCAGTAGGACTAGCGGAACGTACAATGAGCAGTTCTTC.

The rearrangement links TRBV7-6 to TRBJ2-7, with TRBD2 matching over 11 bases. V lost 5 bases, J lost 5 bases, and 11 bases stayed unmatched. The CDR3 runs 16 residues. Germline V gene data show CDR1 as SGHVS and CDR2 as FNYEAQ. CDR3 in amino acids: CASSPPLAGEAHEQYF. The CDR3 bases are TGTGCCAGCAGCCCCCCACTAGCGGGAGAAGCTCACGAGCAGTACTTC. The variable domain in full, with the rest retrieved from reference TRBV7-6 and TRBJ2-7, is GAGVSQSPRYKVTKRGQDVALRCDPISGHVSLYWYRQALGQGPEFLTYFNYEAQQDKSGLPNDRFSAERPEGSISTLTIQRTEQRDSAMYRCASSPPLAGEAHEQYFGPGTRLTVT.

V gene TRBV5-6 combines with J gene TRBJ2-7, with D possibly being TRBD2 (6 bases). V lost 2 bases, J lost 3 bases, and 21 bases lay in between. CDR1 is SGHDT, CDR2 YYEEEE, per germline. This CDR3 has 17 residues. The CDR3 loop reads CASSFLTGLPKIYEQYF. The CDR3 nucleotides are TGTGCCAGCAGCTTCTTAACTGGACTACCGAAGATCTACGAGCAGTACTTC. The full variable domain, rest sourced from reference TRBV5-6 and TRBJ2-7, is DAGVTQSPTHLIKTRGQQVTLRCSPKSGHDTVSWYQQALGQGPQFIFQYYEEEERQRGNFPDRFSGHQFPNYSSELNVNALLLGDSALYLCASSFLTGLPKIYEQYFGPGTRLTVT.

This clone was seen a single time. The gene calls are TRBV9 and TRBJ2-3; D tentatively reads TRBD1 or TRBD2 (5 bases each). Germline CDR1 SGDLS, CDR2 YYNGEE. This CDR3 has 19 amino acids. The V gene lost 0 bases and the J gene lost 2 bases, with 22 bases spanning the gap. CDR3 coding DNA: TGTGCCAGCAGCGTAGGCTTGGGGACCTATGAACCGTTCACAGATACGCAGTATTTT. It codes for CASSVGLGTYEPFTDTQYF.

J is TRBJ2-7 and V is TRBV18, with a tentative D call TRBD2 (5 bases). Per the germline V gene, CDR1 is KGHSH and CDR2 is LQKENI. There are 12 residues in the CDR3. Trimming removed 6 bases from V and 5 bases from J, with 11 bases in between. DNA of the CDR3: TGTGCCAGCTCCCTACTAGGGAACGAGCAGTACTTC. Amino acid sequence: CASSLLGNEQYF.

The V call is TRBV7-6, the J call TRBJ1-1; possibly TRBD1 for D (6 bases). In germline, CDR1 is SGHVS, CDR2 FNYEAQ. V gave up 1 base and J gave up 0 bases, with 12 bases separating them. CDR3 size: 16 residues. In DNA, the CDR3 is TGTGCCAGCAGCTTAGGAGGGGGTCCTATGAACACTGAAGCTTTCTTT. Its translation is CASSLGGGPMNTEAFF. The whole variable domain, filled in from reference TRBV7-6 and TRBJ1-1, reads GAGVSQSPRYKVTKRGQDVALRCDPISGHVSLYWYRQALGQGPEFLTYFNYEAQQDKSGLPNDRFSAERPEGSISTLTIQRTEQRDSAMYRCASSLGGGPMNTEAFFGQGTRLTVV.

Only one count was recorded for this clone. The chain couples TRBV2 to TRBJ2-7; D perhaps matches TRBD2 (5 bases). This CDR3 region has 14 residues. Germline V CDR1 and CDR2: SNHLY, FYNNEI. V was shortened by 4 bases and J by 4 bases, with 14 bases between the two germline ends. CDR3 loop: CASSGRGRGYEQYF. CDR3 sequence (DNA): TGTGCCAGCAGTGGTCGAGGGAGAGGTTACGAGCAGTACTTC.

The rearrangement links TRBV7-2 to TRBJ1-3; 7 bases fit TRBD1. V shed 5 bases and J 8 bases; nucleotides not matched to a gene: 6. The CDR3 sequence is 13 residues long. Germline-derived CDR1 and CDR2 are SGHTA and FQGNSA. This CDR3 reads CASSLRQGDTIYF. CDR3 DNA: TGTGCCAGCAGCCTTAGACAGGGAGACACCATATATTTT.